This T cell receptor (beta chain) was profiled in a study of cytotoxic CD8 clonotypes in ibrutinib-treated CLL. With regard to this clone: Its antigen is not identified.

Findings and caveats of the study: Public clonotypes proved infrequent, and on treatment they shrank or remained steady.

The targeted sequencing depth was 1 in 200,000 to 1 in 1 million T cells. TCRdb's copy holds only in-frame clones and misses some; the assay was immunoSEQ multiplex PCR. The table includes about 310,000 clones, 70% to 80% detected once. V dropped 5 bases and J dropped 5; count of bases not matched to a gene: 5. Germline V CDR1 and CDR2: MNHEY, SVGAGI. The CDR3 runs 14 residues. The J gene is TRBJ1-5, the V gene TRBV6-5, with 8 bases matching TRBD1. The TCR was taken from a human donor with chronic lymphocytic leukemia. The sample here was PBMCs, taken before ibrutinib treatment. CDR3 sequence (DNA): TGTGCCAGCAGTCTGACAGGGGAGGATCAGCCCCAGCATTTT. The encoded protein is CASSLTGEDQPQHF.